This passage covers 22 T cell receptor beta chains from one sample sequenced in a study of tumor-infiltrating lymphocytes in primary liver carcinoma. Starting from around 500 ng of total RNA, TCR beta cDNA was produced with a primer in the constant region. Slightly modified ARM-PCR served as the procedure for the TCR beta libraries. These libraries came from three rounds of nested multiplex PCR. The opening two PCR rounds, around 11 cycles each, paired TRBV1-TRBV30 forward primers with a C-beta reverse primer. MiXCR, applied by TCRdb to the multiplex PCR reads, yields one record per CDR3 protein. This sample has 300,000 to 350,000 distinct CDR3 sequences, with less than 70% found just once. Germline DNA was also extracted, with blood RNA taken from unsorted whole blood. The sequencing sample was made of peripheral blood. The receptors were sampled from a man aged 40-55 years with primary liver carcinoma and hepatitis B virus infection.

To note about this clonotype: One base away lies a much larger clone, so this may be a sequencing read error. Written as DNA, the CDR3 is TGTGTCAGCAGCTTAGCCTCGGGACCCAAAGGGTATGAGCAGTTCTTC. As protein: CVSSLASGPKGYEQFF. The chain uses TRBV13 and TRBJ2-1, with D perhaps TRBD1 or TRBD2 (5 bases each). CDR3 size: 16 residues. Germline lookup yields CDR1 PRHDT and CDR2 FYEKMQ (reference sequence).

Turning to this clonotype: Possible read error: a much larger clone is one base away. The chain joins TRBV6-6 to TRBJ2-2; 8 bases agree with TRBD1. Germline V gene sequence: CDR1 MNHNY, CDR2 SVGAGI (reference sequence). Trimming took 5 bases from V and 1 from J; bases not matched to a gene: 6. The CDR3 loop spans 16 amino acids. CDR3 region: CASSTGQGRNTGELFF. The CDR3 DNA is TGTGCCAGCAGTACCGGACAGGGCAGGAACACCGGGGAGCTGTTTTTT.

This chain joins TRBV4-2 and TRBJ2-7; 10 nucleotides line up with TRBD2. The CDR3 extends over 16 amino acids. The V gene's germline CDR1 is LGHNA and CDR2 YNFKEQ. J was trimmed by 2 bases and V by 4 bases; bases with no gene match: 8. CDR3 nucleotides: TGTGCCAGCAGCCCAGGGTCTAGCGGGGGCCCCTACGAGCAGTACTTC. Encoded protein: CASSPGSSGGPYEQYF.

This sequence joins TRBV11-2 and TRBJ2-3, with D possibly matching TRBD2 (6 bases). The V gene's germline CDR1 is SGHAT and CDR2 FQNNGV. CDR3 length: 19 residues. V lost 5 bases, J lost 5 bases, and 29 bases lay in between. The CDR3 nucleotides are TGTGCCAGCAGCCCCATAAGCCCGGCACTAGCAGAAAGTATAGATACGCAGTATTTT. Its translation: CASSPISPALAESIDTQYF.

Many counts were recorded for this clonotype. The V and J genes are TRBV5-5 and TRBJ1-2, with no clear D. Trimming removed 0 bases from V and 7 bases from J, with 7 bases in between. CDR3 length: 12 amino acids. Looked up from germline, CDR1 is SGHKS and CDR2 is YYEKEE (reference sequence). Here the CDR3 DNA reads TGTGCCAGCAGCTTGGTCGGGTCTGGCTACACCTTC. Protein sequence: CASSLVGSGYTF.

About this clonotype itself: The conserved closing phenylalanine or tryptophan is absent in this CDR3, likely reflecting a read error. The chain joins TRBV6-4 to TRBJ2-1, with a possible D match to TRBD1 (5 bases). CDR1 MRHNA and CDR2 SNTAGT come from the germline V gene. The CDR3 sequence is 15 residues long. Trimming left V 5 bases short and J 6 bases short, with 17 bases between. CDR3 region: CASSTQGDTRNEQFS. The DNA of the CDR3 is TGTGCCAGCAGTACTCAGGGTGATACTCGCAATGAGCAGTTCTCC.

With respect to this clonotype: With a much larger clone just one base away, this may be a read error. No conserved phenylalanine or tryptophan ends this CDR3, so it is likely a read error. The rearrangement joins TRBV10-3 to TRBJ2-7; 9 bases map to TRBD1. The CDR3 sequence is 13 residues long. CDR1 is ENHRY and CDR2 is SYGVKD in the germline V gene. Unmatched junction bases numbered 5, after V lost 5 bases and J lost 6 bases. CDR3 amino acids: CAISRDRDREQYS. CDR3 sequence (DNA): TGTGCCATCAGTCGGGACAGGGACCGCGAGCAGTACTCC.

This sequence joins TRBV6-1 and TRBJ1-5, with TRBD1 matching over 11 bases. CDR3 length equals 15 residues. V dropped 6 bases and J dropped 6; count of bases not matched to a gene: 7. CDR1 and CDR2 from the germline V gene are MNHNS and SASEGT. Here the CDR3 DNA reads TGTGCCAGCAGGCCAGGACAGGGGGCGATTCAGCCCCAGCATTTT. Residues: CASRPGQGAIQPQHF.

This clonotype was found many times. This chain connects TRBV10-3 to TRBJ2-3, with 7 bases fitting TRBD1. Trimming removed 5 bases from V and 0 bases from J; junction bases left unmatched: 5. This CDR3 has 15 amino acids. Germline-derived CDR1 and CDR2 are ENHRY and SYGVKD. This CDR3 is CAISKGQTSTDTQYF. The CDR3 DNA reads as TGTGCCATCAGTAAGGGACAGACTAGCACAGATACGCAGTATTTT.

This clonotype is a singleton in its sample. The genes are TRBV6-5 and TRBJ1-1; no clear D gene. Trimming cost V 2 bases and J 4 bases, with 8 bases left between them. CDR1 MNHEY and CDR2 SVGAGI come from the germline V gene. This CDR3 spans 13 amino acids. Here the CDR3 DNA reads TGTGCCAGCAGTTACGGGGTTAGCACTGAAGCTTTCTTT. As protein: CASSYGVSTEAFF.

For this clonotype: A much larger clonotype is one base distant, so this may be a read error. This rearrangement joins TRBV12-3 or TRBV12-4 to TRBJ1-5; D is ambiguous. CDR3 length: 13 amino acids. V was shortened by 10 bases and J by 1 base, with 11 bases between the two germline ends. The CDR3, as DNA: TGTGCCATCAAGGTGGGGAGCAATCAGCCCCAGCATTTT. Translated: CAIKVGSNQPQHF.

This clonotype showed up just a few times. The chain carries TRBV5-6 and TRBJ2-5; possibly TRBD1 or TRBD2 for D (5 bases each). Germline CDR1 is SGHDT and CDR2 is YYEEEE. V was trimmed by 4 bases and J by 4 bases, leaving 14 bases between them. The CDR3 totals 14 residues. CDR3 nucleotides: TGTGCCAGCAGCCCCGCGAGTGGGGGAGAGACCCAGTACTTC. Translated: CASSPASGGETQYF.

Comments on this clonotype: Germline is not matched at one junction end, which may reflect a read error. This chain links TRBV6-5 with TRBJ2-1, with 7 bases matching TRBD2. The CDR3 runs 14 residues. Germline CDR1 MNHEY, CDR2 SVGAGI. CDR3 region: CAGSLGLADIEQFF. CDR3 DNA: TGTGCCGGCAGTCTAGGTCTAGCGGACATTGAGCAGTTCTTC.

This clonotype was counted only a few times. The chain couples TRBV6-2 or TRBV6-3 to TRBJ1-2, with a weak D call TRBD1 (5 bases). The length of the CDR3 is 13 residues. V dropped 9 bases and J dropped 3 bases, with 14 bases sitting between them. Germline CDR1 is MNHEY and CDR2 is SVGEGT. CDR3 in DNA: TGTGCCAGACTGGGGACGGAATACTATGGCTACACCTTC. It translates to CARLGTEYYGYTF.

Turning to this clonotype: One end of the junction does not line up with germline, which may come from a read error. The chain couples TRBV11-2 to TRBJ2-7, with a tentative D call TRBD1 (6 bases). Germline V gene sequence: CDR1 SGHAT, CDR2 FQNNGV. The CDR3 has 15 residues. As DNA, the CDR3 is TGTGCCAGCAGCGAGGGCAGGGGCGAAACTTACGAGCGGTACTTC. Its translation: CASSEGRGETYERYF.

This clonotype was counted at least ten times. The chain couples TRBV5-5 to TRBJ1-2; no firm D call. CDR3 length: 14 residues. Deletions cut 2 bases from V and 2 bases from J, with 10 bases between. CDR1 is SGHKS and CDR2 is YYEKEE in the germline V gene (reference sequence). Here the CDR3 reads CASSFVRGNYGYTF. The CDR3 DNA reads TGTGCCAGCAGCTTTGTTCGGGGAAACTATGGCTACACCTTC.

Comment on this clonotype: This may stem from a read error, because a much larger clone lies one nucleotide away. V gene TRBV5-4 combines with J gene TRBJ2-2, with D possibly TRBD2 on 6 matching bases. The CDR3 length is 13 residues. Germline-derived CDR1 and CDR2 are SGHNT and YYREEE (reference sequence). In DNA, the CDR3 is TGTGCCAGCAGGCCACCCGAAGGCGGGGAGCTGCTTTTT. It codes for CASRPPEGGELLF. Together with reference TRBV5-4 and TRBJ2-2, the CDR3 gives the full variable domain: ETGVTQSPTHLIKTRGQQVTLRCSSQSGHNTVSWYQQALGQGPQFIFQYYREEENGRGNFPPRFSGLQFPNYSSELNVNALELDDSALYLCASRPPEGGELLFGEGSRLTVL.

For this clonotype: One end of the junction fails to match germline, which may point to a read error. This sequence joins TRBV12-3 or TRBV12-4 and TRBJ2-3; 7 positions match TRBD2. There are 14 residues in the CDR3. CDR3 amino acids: CASSPSGITDTKYF. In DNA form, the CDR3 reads TGTGCCAGCAGTCCAAGCGGGATCACAGATACGAAGTATTTC.

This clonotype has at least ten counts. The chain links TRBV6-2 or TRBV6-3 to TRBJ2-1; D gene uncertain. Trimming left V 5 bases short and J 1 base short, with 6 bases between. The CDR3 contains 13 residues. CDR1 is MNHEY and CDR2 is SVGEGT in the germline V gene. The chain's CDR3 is CASSRASYNEQFF. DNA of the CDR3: TGTGCCAGCAGTCGCGCGTCCTACAATGAGCAGTTCTTC.

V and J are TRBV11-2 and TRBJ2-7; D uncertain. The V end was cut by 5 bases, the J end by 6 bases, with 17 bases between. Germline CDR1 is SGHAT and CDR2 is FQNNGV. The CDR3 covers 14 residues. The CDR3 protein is CASSPTGGFVEQYF. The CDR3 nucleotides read TGTGCCAGCAGCCCCACTGGCGGTTTTGTCGAGCAGTACTTC.

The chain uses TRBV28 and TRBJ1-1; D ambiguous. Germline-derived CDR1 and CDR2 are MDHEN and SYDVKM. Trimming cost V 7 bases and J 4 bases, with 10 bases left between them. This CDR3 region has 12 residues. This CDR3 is CASMERSTEAFF. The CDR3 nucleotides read TGTGCCAGCATGGAGAGGTCCACTGAAGCTTTCTTT.

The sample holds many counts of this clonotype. The CDR3 DNA reads as TGTGCCAGCAGGCTTCAGGGAACAGATACGCAGTATTTT. Translation gives CASRLQGTDTQYF. V is TRBV12-3 or TRBV12-4 and J is TRBJ2-3; D may be TRBD1 (5 bases). V dropped 6 bases and J dropped 3 bases, with 10 bases sitting between them. The CDR3 runs 13 residues.